This is a list of T cell receptor beta chains from one sample in a study of blood T cell repertoires in COVID-19. Measured with immunoSEQ multiplex PCR; TCRdb has only the in-frame clones, and not every one. In the table there are some 110,000 clones, around four fifths of which are singletons. The specimen sequenced was peripheral blood. The receptors originated from a man aged 55 to 70 with acute or convalescent COVID-19. CDR3s include the opening cysteine and the closing phenylalanine or tryptophan. The D gene is left open where the match is weak. Not all rows give a size; the values are once, few, many and, for expanded clones, a class.

size | J | D | V | CDR3 | DNA
NA | TRBJ1-5 | NA | TRBV6-1 | CASSEVGGAQPQHF | TGTGCCAGCAGTGAAGTGGGGGGGGCCCAGCCCCAGCATTTT
NA | TRBJ1-2 | NA | TRBV29-1 | CSVAVSANYGYTF | TGCAGCGTTGCGGTGTCGGCTAACTATGGCTACACCTTC
NA | TRBJ1-5 | NA | TRBV5-4 | CASSLPGDNQPQHF | TGTGCCAGCAGCCTACCAGGGGACAATCAGCCCCAGCATTTT
NA | TRBJ1-2 | NA | TRBV15 | CATSRVDRNYGYTF | TGTGCCACCAGCAGAGTAGACAGGAACTATGGCTACACCTTC
NA | TRBJ2-7 | TRBD2 | TRBV5-4 | CASSLGVGGPSEQYF | TGTGCCAGCAGCTTGGGCGTGGGAGGGCCCAGCGAGCAGTACTTC
NA | TRBJ2-3 | TRBD2 | TRBV6-5 | CASRSGRDTDTQYF | TGTGCCAGCAGGAGCGGGAGGGATACAGATACGCAGTATTTT
NA | TRBJ2-3 | TRBD2 | TRBV24-1 | CATSGGTSGSSTDTQYF | TGTGCCACCAGTGGAGGGACTAGCGGGAGTAGTACAGATACGCAGTATTTT
NA | TRBJ2-1 | NA | TRBV25-1 | CASSPSYNEQFF | TGTGCCAGCAGTCCGTCGTACAATGAGCAGTTCTTC
NA | TRBJ2-2 | NA | TRBV7-9 | CASSLGGGSSNTGELFF | TGTGCCAGCAGCTTAGGCGGGGGCAGTTCGAACACCGGGGAGCTGTTTTTT
NA | TRBJ1-1 | NA | TRBV5-1 | CASSLLRVNTEAFF | TGCGCCAGCAGCTTGCTCAGGGTGAACACTGAAGCTTTCTTT
NA | TRBJ2-1 | TRBD2 | TRBV5-1 | CASSHSGTSGDNEQFF | TGCGCCAGCAGTCATTCCGGGACTAGCGGGGACAATGAGCAGTTCTTC
NA | TRBJ1-3 | NA | TRBV5-1 | CASSLPAGSGNTIYF | TGCGCCAGCAGCTTGCCCGCCGGCTCTGGAAACACCATATATTTT
NA | TRBJ2-3 | TRBD2 | TRBV7-7 | CASSRDYNTDTQYF | TGTGCTAGCAGCCGGGACTACAACACAGATACGCAGTATTTT
once | TRBJ2-5 | TRBD2 | TRBV29-1 | CSVGPGGGETQYF | TGCAGCGTTGGACCAGGCGGGGGAGAGACCCAGTACTTC
NA | TRBJ2-1 | TRBD2 | TRBV19 | CASSPRDYPHYNEQFF | TGTGCCAGTAGTCCCCGGGACTATCCTCACTACAATGAGCAGTTCTTC
NA | TRBJ1-1 | TRBD1 | TRBV29-1 | CSVGTDNTEAFF | TGCAGCGTCGGGACAGATAACACTGAAGCTTTCTTT
NA | TRBJ1-3 | TRBD1 | TRBV6-2/TRBV6-3 | CASSSGTGTGNTIYF | TGTGCCAGCAGTTCCGGGACAGGGACTGGAAACACCATATATTTT
NA | TRBJ2-3 | NA | TRBV3-1/TRBV3-2 | CASSQGRRNTDTQYF | TGTGCCAGCAGCCAGGGGAGGCGGAACACAGATACGCAGTATTTT
NA | TRBJ2-1 | TRBD2 | TRBV5-1 | CASSSPGLAGGEQFF | TGCGCCAGCAGCTCACCGGGACTAGCGGGAGGAGAGCAGTTCTTC
NA | TRBJ2-1 | NA | TRBV11-2 | CASSLVTGLLDEQFF | TGTGCCAGCAGCTTAGTAACGGGACTTTTGGATGAGCAGTTCTTC
NA | TRBJ2-1 | TRBD2 | TRBV5-1 | CASSLGDYQYNEQFF | TGCGCCAGCTCACTTGGGGACTATCAATACAATGAGCAGTTCTTC
NA | TRBJ2-7 | TRBD2 | TRBV6-5 | CASQGLAGFPQYF | TGTGCCAGCCAGGGACTAGCGGGTTTCCCGCAGTACTTC
NA | TRBJ1-1 | NA | TRBV5-1 | CASSFTSGGEGTEAFF | TGCGCCAGCAGCTTCACTAGTGGGGGCGAGGGAACTGAAGCTTTCTTT
NA | TRBJ2-3 | TRBD2 | TRBV2 | CASSASGSYHTQYF | TGTGCCAGCAGTGCTAGCGGGAGTTATCATACGCAGTATTTT
NA | TRBJ2-1 | TRBD1 | TRBV4-3 | CASSQAGQGWYEQFF | TGCGCCAGCAGCCAGGCCGGACAGGGGTGGTATGAGCAGTTCTTC
NA | TRBJ1-4 | NA | TRBV5-5 | CASSSPGLRLFF | TGTGCCAGCAGCTCACCGGGACTTCGACTGTTTTTT
NA | TRBJ1-4 | TRBD1 | TRBV6-5 | CASSTYRGSEKLFF | TGTGCCAGCAGTACTTACAGGGGAAGTGAAAAACTGTTTTTT
NA | TRBJ2-1 | TRBD2 | TRBV5-4 | CASSEGLAGSRPPFF | TGTGCCAGCAGTGAGGGACTAGCGGGTTCCCGCCCACCGTTCTTC
NA | TRBJ1-1 | NA | TRBV7-9 | CASSRGVVTEAFF | TGTGCCAGCAGCAGGGGTGTCGTCACTGAAGCTTTCTTT
NA | TRBJ2-7 | NA | TRBV5-6 | CASSYRTEAHEQYF | TGTGCCAGCAGCTACCGGACGGAGGCCCACGAGCAGTACTTC
NA | TRBJ1-5 | NA | TRBV5-8 | CASSLNDDRDNQPQHF | TGTGCCAGCAGCCTTAACGACGACAGAGACAATCAGCCCCAGCATTTT
NA | TRBJ1-2 | NA | TRBV2 | CASSEARQFGGYTF | TGTGCCAGCAGTGAAGCGAGGCAGTTTGGTGGCTACACCTTC
NA | TRBJ1-4 | NA | TRBV14 | CASSQVLGEKLFF | TGTGCCAGCAGCCAAGTCCTGGGCGAAAAACTGTTTTTT
NA | TRBJ2-5 | TRBD2 | TRBV5-1 | CASSFYGGVEETQYF | TGCGCCAGCAGCTTCTATGGGGGGGTGGAGGAGACCCAGTACTTC
NA | TRBJ1-2 | NA | TRBV18 | CASSPSGDHYGYTF | TGTGCCAGCTCACCATCCGGTGATCACTATGGCTACACCTTC
NA | TRBJ1-5 | TRBD1 | TRBV6-5 | CASRGQGRGQPQHF | TGTGCCAGCAGAGGACAGGGGAGAGGTCAGCCCCAGCATTTT
NA | TRBJ2-1 | NA | TRBV30 | CAWGRRSYNEQFF | TGTGCCTGGGGGAGACGCTCCTACAATGAGCAGTTCTTC
NA | TRBJ2-7 | TRBD2 | TRBV24-1 | CATSDFFSGSLVSYEQYF | TGTGCCACCAGTGATTTCTTTAGCGGGAGTCTTGTATCCTACGAGCAGTACTTC
NA | TRBJ1-3 | NA | TRBV6-1 | CASSAHLRGKGGNTIYF | TGTGCCAGCAGTGCCCACCTTCGGGGTAAGGGAGGAAACACCATATATTTT
NA | TRBJ2-3 | NA | TRBV6-5 | CASSDRSGDTQYF | TGTGCCAGCAGCGATCGTAGTGGTGATACGCAGTATTTT
NA | TRBJ1-6 | TRBD1 | TRBV20-1 | CSASLDRRNSPLHF | TGCAGTGCTAGTTTGGACAGGAGGAATTCACCCCTCCACTTT
once | TRBJ1-1 | TRBD1 | TRBV12-3/TRBV12-4 | CASSLQGRTEAFF | TGTGCCAGCAGTCTACAGGGGCGCACTGAAGCTTTCTTT
NA | TRBJ1-4 | NA | TRBV3-1/TRBV3-2 | CASSAETGRGEKLFF | TGTGCCAGCAGCGCCGAAACAGGGAGGGGGGAAAAACTGTTTTTT